This TCR beta chain was retrieved from a study (dated by TCRdb to about 2022). What the research found in general, with its limitations: Further investigation, including longitudinal sampling and assessment of a control group, is stated by the authors to be required.

From a lookup of the germline V gene, CDR1 and CDR2 are SGHTS and YDEGEE. V trim: 4 bases; J trim: 3 bases; unmatched bases: 4. From its cysteine to its phenylalanine, the CDR3 spans 14 amino acids. Here the CDR3 DNA is all that survives: 42 bases in frame from base 1. As concerns this clone: What antigen it recognizes has not been identified. No much larger clonotype is one base removed from it; base qualities were not supplied.

Survey-level sequencing on the immunoSEQ platform was used to profile TCR beta chain repertoires. The authors' pipeline ran thus. Repertoire diversity was measured with the inverse Simpson index, and CDR3 amino acid length spectratypes and V-J pairing frequencies were compared. TCR beta CDR3 sequences were matched against VDJdb to annotate clonotypes specific to SARS-CoV-2, CMV, influenza A and EBV. TCRdb holds this immuneACCESS table with in-frame rearrangements only. Some clones are missing; in checked studies, unresolved V genes explain under half, and the rest has no known cause. The D gene and trimming were derived from the DNA, and the V and J assignments and clone size from that table. This sample is represented by 45,000 to 60,000 clones; approximately 93% of them were singletons. The ten largest clones capture about 11% of the sample. PBMCs were isolated from peripheral blood, and TCR beta sequencing was performed on genomic DNA from unsorted PBMCs.

Sequences were obtained from PBMCs. The V and J genes are TRBV5-8 and TRBJ1-1, with 9 bases matching TRBD1. This clonotype was obtained from a middle-aged man with rheumatoid arthritis. The nucleotide sequence is given as TGTGCCAGCAGCGTCCGACAGGGGGACACTGAAGCTTTCTTT. Its protein is CASSVRQGDTEAFF.